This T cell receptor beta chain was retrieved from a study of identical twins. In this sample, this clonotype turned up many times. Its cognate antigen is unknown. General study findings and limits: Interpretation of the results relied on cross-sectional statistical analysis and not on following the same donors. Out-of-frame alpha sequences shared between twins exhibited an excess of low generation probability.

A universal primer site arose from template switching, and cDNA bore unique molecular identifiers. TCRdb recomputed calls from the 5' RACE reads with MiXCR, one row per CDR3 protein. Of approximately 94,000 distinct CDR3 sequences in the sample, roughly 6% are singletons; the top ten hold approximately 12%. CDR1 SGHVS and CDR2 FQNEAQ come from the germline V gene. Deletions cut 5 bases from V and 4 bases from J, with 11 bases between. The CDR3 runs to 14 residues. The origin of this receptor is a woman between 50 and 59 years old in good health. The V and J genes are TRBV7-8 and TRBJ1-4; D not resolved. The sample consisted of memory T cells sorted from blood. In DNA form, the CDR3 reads TGTGCCAGCAGCACCAGGACGGGTAATGAAAAACTGTTTTTT. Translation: CASSTRTGNEKLFF.